This TCR beta chain was sequenced for a study of blood T cell repertoires in COVID-19. Profiled with immunoSEQ multiplex PCR; TCRdb holds only in-frame clones, not every one. Of around 94,000 clones listed, just under 95% are singletons. This CDR3 comprises 17 residues. V shed 3 bases and J 3 bases; nucleotides not matched to a gene: 11. In germline, CDR1 is SGHDT, CDR2 YYEEEE. Followed longitudinally, the Seattle patients had been enrolled during active infection. The sample was peripheral blood. The chain is built from TRBV5-6 and TRBJ2-2, with 7 bases fitting TRBD1. The TCR was taken from a woman in her fifties or sixties with COVID-19, enrolled during active disease. The CDR3 DNA sequence: TGTGCCAGCAGCTATACCGGGACAGCCATTTACACCGGGGAGCTGTTTTTT. This codes for CASSYTGTAIYTGELFF.